This TCR beta chain was obtained from a study of blood T cell repertoires in COVID-19. For the study at large: Donors in the United States, Italy and Spain gave samples during acute or convalescent COVID-19.

As processed by the authors: Estimation of nucleated cell counts relied on the amplification of reference gene primers. Profiled with immunoSEQ multiplex PCR; TCRdb holds only in-frame clones, not every one. The DNA was the basis for D and trimming; V, J and clone size are from that table. The repertoire holds 150,000 or so clones, with 65% to 85% as singletons. The V gene's germline CDR1 is LNHDA and CDR2 SQIVND (reference sequence). With 5 bases clipped from V and 5 bases from J, the junction kept 1 base outside the gene matches. The CDR3 loop spans 13 amino acids. The clonotype originates from a woman aged 40 to 50 with acute COVID-19. The J gene is TRBJ2-5, the V gene TRBV19, with 11 bases that match TRBD2. The source material was PBMCs or T cells enriched from blood (not recorded which). This CDR3 is CASSLAGGETQYF. DNA of the CDR3: TGTGCCAGTAGTCTAGCGGGAGGTGAGACCCAGTACTTC.